The 7 T cell receptor beta chains in this list originate from one sample, sequenced in a study of OX40 agonist ivuxolimab in advanced cancers. The protocol was immunoSEQ multiplex PCR, while the TCRdb copy is restricted to in-frame clones and leaves out a portion. The repertoire holds 65,000 to 95,000 clones, 70% to 90% seen once, with around 3.8% in the top ten. This specimen was CD4+ or CD8+ T cells sorted from blood, taken in a trial of the OX40 agonist ivuxolimab. These receptors were taken from an adult with an advanced solid tumor such as melanoma, head and neck, liver or kidney cancer.

The J gene is TRBJ1-1, the V gene TRBV19; weak D call: TRBD1 (5 bases). The CDR3 covers 13 residues. Between the trimmed V and J ends, which lost 3 bases and 6 bases, there was a span of 11 bases. From germline, CDR1 is LNHDA and CDR2 SQIVND (reference sequence). As DNA, the CDR3 is TGTGCCAGTAGTATCGCAGGGAGCGCTGAAGCTTTCTTT. This codes for CASSIAGSAEAFF.

This clone occurred a few times. This sequence joins TRBV28 and TRBJ2-7; a possible D gene is TRBD2 (5 bases). The ends were cut back, 6 bases at V and 2 bases at J, with 14 bases in the middle. There are 14 residues in the CDR3. From germline, CDR1 is MDHEN and CDR2 SYDVKM. The CDR3 DNA follows: TGTGCCAGCAGGAACACCGGGGTCCCCTACGAGCAGTACTTC. It encodes CASRNTGVPYEQYF.

This rearrangement joins TRBV19 to TRBJ1-5; no reliable D call. Per germline, CDR1 LNHDA and CDR2 SQIVND (reference sequence). V was clipped by 7 bases and J by 2 bases, with 15 bases between them. The CDR3 totals 15 residues. CDR3 nucleotide sequence: TGTGCCAGTACCGATATGGGATACGGCAATCAGCCCCAGCATTTT. Translated, it gives CASTDMGYGNQPQHF.

The chain links TRBV19 to TRBJ2-1; D is possibly TRBD1 or TRBD2 (7 bases each). Trimming cost V 1 base and J 6 bases, with 16 bases left between them. Germline CDR1 reads LNHDA; CDR2 reads SQIVND (reference sequence). The CDR3 runs 16 residues. The DNA of the CDR3 is TGTGCCAGTAGTATAGTCTTCAGGGGGAGGGTCAATGAGCAGTTCTTC. Amino acids: CASSIVFRGRVNEQFF.

Here the CDR3 DNA reads TGTGCCAGCAGCTTGGGGGGACAGGGGGGCCCAGATACGCAGTATTTT. This encodes CASSLGGQGGPDTQYF. The rearrangement uses TRBV5-4 and TRBJ2-3; TRBD1 aligns across 11 bases. The V gene's germline CDR1 is SGHNT and CDR2 YYREEE (reference sequence). The CDR3 extends over 16 amino acids. Trimming removed 0 bases from V and 4 bases from J; junction bases left unmatched: 4.

This clone was observed a few times. The chain is built from TRBV5-5 and TRBJ1-2; no firm D call. CDR1 is SGHKS and CDR2 is YYEKEE in the germline V gene (reference sequence). The CDR3 contains 13 residues. The germline V and J ends were trimmed by 1 base and 2 bases, with 6 bases remaining between them. In DNA form, the CDR3 reads TGTGCCAGCAGCTTGTCCCAAAACTATGGCTACACCTTC. This gives the protein CASSLSQNYGYTF.

V gene TRBV14 combines with J gene TRBJ1-2; a weak D match, TRBD1 (5 bases). The CDR3 sequence is 17 residues long. Germline values: CDR1 SGHDN, CDR2 FVKESK. Trimming removed 5 bases from V and 4 bases from J, with 23 bases in between. Here the CDR3 DNA reads TGTGCCAGCAGCAGACAGAGAATCCGCCAAGGCGGCTATGGCTACACCTTC. Its protein product is CASSRQRIRQGGYGYTF.